This passage covers 14 T cell receptor beta chains from one sample sequenced in a study of CD4+ T cells in melanoma. Sequencing used immunoSEQ multiplex PCR; TCRdb keeps in-frame clones, though not all of them. The table has about 120,000 clones, around 92% seen once. The sample was peripheral blood. Source of these receptors: a human donor with melanoma.

In this sample, this clone turned up once. The chain joins TRBV27 to TRBJ2-5; TRBD2 matches 9 bases. CDR3 length: 14 residues. CDR1 is MNHEY, CDR2 SMNVEV, per germline (reference sequence). V shed 6 bases and J 2 bases; nucleotides not matched to a gene: 4. CDR3 DNA sequence: TGTGCCAGCAGATTTCTAGCGGGACAAGAGACCCAGTACTTC. It specifies CASRFLAGQETQYF.

This rearrangement joins TRBV29-1 to TRBJ1-2, with a tentative D call TRBD1 (5 bases). The CDR3 contains 12 residues. Per germline, CDR1 SQVTM and CDR2 ANQGSEA. Trimming removed 4 bases from V and 7 bases from J, with 13 bases in between. CDR3 region: CSVGWGQGGYTF. CDR3 nucleotide sequence: TGCAGCGTTGGATGGGGTCAGGGTGGCTACACCTTC.

V and J are TRBV18 and TRBJ1-1; TRBD1 might be the D (5 bases). The CDR3 has 16 residues. Trimming took 1 base from V and 1 from J, leaving 13 bases between them. Germline assignment: CDR1 KGHSH and CDR2 LQKENI. This CDR3 reads CASSPLPGTGNTEAFF. CDR3 nucleotides: TGTGCCAGCTCACCACTTCCCGGGACCGGGAACACTGAAGCTTTCTTT. The full variable domain, completed using reference TRBV18 and TRBJ1-1, is NAGVMQNPRHLVRRRGQEARLRCSPMKGHSHVYWYRQLPEEGLKFMVYLQKENIIDESGMPKERFSAEFPKEGPSILRIQQVVRGDSAAYFCASSPLPGTGNTEAFFGQGTRLTVV.

This sequence joins TRBV4-1 and TRBJ2-1, with 9 bases lining up with TRBD1. The V segment lost 0 bases and the J segment 8 bases; nucleotides outside the gene matches: 14. The CDR3 extends over 18 amino acids. The germline V gene encodes CDR1 MGHRA and CDR2 YSYEKL. Here the CDR3 reads CASSQDAPGQGLIDEQFF. CDR3 nucleotides: TGCGCCAGCAGCCAAGACGCCCCGGGACAGGGTCTTATCGATGAGCAGTTCTTC.

The table lists this clone with a count of one. The V call is TRBV7-8, the J call TRBJ2-7; 15 nucleotides match TRBD2. J lost 0 bases, V lost 5 bases, and 5 bases had no gene match. CDR1 is SGHVS, CDR2 FQNEAQ, per germline. CDR3 size: 17 residues. The CDR3 is CASSRGTSGGYSYEQYF. In DNA form, the CDR3 reads TGTGCCAGCAGCCGTGGGACTAGCGGGGGGTACTCCTACGAGCAGTACTTC.

V usage is TRBV5-8 and J usage is TRBJ2-5; 7 nucleotides match TRBD1. With V trimmed by 7 bases and J by 4 bases, 7 bases remained unmatched. This CDR3 has 13 residues. Germline CDR1 is SGHTS and CDR2 is YDEGEE. The CDR3 here is CASGRDRRETQYF. The CDR3 DNA reads as TGTGCCAGCGGCCGGGACAGACGAGAGACCCAGTACTTC.

The CDR3 bases are TGTGCCAGCAGCTTGGGTCCCCCGGGACAGAGCAATCAGCCCCAGCATTTT. Its protein is CASSLGPPGQSNQPQHF. The chain joins TRBV7-2 to TRBJ1-5, with TRBD1 identical over 7 bases. This CDR3 comprises 17 residues. Germline assignment: CDR1 SGHTA and CDR2 FQGNSA. The J segment lost 1 base and the V segment lost 3 bases, leaving 9 bases of the junction unmatched.

This chain links TRBV7-9 with TRBJ2-7; D gene uncertain. This CDR3 is built from 11 residues. Per germline, CDR1 SEHNR and CDR2 FQNEAQ (reference sequence). V was pared by 4 bases and J by 3 bases, with 4 bases between. CDR3 bases: TGTGCCAGCAGCTCATACTACGAGCAGTACTTC. Protein: CASSSYYEQYF.

The CDR3 here is CASSPNRGRGGELFF. The CDR3 DNA reads as TGTGCCAGCAGCCCTAACCGAGGGAGGGGCGGGGAGCTGTTTTTT. The chain recombines TRBV7-9 with TRBJ2-2, with TRBD2 matching 7 bases. Germline CDR1 SEHNR, CDR2 FQNEAQ (reference sequence). This CDR3 contains 15 residues. Unmatched junction bases numbered 10, after V lost 5 bases and J lost 7 bases.

V gene TRBV7-2 combines with J gene TRBJ1-2; D not resolved. V dropped 5 bases and J dropped 4 bases, with 11 bases sitting between them. Germline V lookup: CDR1 SGHTA, CDR2 FQGNSA. CDR3 length: 13 amino acids. CDR3 amino acids: CASSPSQVYGYTF. In nucleotides, the CDR3 is TGTGCCAGCAGCCCCTCCCAGGTCTATGGCTACACCTTC.

This clone was detected once. This chain links TRBV12-5 with TRBJ2-3; possible D gene TRBD1, 6 bases. The CDR3 totals 14 residues. V lost 3 bases to trimming and J lost 4 bases, with 11 bases between them. From germline, CDR1 is LGHNT and CDR2 FRNRAP. The CDR3 loop reads CASGLNRVADTQYF. The CDR3 DNA is TGTGCTAGTGGTTTAAACAGGGTAGCAGATACGCAGTATTTT.

The V gene is TRBV7-6, the J gene TRBJ2-3; D possibly corresponds to TRBD1 (5 bases). CDR1 is SGHVS, CDR2 FNYEAQ, per germline. V was pared by 4 bases and J by 6 bases, with 17 bases between. The CDR3 is made up of 15 amino acids. This CDR3 is CASSSPIGALDTQYF. The CDR3 DNA reads as TGTGCCAGCAGCTCCCCTATTGGGGCACTTGATACGCAGTATTTT.

This clone was counted once. This chain joins TRBV15 and TRBJ2-7, with 9 bases identical to TRBD2. CDR1 is LNHNV and CDR2 is YYDKDF in the germline V gene (reference sequence). This CDR3 has 15 amino acids. Trimming cost V 3 bases and J 1 base; bases outside gene matches: 4. The CDR3 nucleotides read TGTGCCACCAGCAGGGGACTAGCTGGGTCCTACGAGCAGTACTTC. Protein sequence: CATSRGLAGSYEQYF.

CDR3 region: CASSLSGQDNEQFF. The CDR3, as DNA: TGCGCCAGCAGCTTGAGTGGCCAGGATAATGAGCAGTTCTTC. This chain uses TRBV5-1 with TRBJ2-1, with D unclear. Germline V lookup: CDR1 SGHRS, CDR2 YFSETQ. Trimming left V 1 base short and J 7 bases short, with 12 bases between. The CDR3 totals 14 residues.